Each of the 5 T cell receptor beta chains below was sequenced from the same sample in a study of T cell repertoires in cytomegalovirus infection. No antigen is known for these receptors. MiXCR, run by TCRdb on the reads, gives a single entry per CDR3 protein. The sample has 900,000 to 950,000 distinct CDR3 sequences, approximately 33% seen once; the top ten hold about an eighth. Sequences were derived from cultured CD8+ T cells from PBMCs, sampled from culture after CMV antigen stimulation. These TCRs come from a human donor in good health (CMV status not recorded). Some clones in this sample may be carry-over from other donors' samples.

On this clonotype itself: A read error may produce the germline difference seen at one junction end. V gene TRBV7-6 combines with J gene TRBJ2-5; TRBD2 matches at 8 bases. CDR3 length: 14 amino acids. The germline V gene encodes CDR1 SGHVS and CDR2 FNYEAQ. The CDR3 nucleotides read TGTGCCAACAGCCTCGGGGGGGGACAAGAGACCCAGTACTTC. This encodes CANSLGGGQETQYF.

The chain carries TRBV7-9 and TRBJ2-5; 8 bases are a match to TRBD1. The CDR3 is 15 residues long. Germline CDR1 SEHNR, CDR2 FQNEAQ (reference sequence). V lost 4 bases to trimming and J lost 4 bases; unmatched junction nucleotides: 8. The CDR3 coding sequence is TGTGCCAGCAGCTCTCAGGACAGGGTGCGAGAGACCCAGTACTTC. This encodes CASSSQDRVRETQYF. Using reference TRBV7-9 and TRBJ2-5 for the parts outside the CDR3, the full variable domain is DTGVSQNPRHKITKRGQNVTFRCDPISEHNRLYWYRQTLGQGPEFLTYFQNEAQLEKSRLLSDRFSAERPKGSFSTLEIQRTEQGDSAMYLCASSSQDRVRETQYFGPGTRLLVL.

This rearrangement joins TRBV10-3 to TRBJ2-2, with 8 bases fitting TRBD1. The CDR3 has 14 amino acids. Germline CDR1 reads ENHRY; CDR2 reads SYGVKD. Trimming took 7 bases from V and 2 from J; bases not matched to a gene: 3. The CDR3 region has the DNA TGTGCCATCAAGGGACAGGATAACACCGGGGAGCTGTTTTTT. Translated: CAIKGQDNTGELFF.

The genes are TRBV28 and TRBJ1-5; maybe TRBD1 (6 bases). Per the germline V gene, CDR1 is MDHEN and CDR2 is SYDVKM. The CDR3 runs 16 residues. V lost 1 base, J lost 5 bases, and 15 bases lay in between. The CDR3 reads CASSLFGGGLYQPQHF. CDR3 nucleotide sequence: TGTGCCAGCAGTTTATTTGGGGGCGGACTGTATCAGCCCCAGCATTTT.

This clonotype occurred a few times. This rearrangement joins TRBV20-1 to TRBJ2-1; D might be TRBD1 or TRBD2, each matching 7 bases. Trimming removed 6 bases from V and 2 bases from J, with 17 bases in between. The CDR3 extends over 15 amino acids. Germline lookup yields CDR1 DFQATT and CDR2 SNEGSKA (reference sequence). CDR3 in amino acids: CSAGSGDSAYNEQFF. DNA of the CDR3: TGCAGTGCCGGAAGCGGGGACAGCGCCTACAATGAGCAGTTCTTC.